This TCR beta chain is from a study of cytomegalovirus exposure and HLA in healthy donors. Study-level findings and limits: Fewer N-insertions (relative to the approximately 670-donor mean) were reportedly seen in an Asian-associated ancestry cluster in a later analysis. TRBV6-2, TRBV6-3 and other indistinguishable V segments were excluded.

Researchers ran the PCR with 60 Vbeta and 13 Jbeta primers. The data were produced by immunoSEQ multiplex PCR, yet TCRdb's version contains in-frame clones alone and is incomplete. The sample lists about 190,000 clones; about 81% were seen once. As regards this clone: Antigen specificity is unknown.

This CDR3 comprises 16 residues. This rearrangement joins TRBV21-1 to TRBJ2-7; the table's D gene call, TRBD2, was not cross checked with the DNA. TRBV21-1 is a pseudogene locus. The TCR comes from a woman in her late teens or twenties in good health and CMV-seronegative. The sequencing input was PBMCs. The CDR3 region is CASSAGTSWSSYEQYF. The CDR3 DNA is TGTGCCAGCAGCGCCGGGACTAGCTGGAGCTCCTACGAGCAGTACTTC.